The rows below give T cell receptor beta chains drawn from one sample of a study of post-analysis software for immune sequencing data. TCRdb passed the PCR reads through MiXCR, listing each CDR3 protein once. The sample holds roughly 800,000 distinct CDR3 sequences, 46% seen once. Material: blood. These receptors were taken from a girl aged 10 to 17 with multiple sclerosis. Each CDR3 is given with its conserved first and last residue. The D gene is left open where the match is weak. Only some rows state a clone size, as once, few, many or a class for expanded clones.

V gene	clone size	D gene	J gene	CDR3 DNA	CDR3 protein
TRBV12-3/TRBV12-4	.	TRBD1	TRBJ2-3	TGTGCCAGCAGTCCTCAAACTACAGGGGTAGTCCTCACAGATACGCAGTATTTT	CASSPQTTGVVLTDTQYF
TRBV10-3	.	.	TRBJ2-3	TGTGCCATCAGTCGCTCAACCTCCCACACAGATACGCAGTATTTT	CAISRSTSHTDTQYF
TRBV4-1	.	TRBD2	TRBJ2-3	TGCGCCAGCAGCCAAGATGGTCTAGCGGGGACCACAGATACGCAGTATTTT	CASSQDGLAGTTDTQYF
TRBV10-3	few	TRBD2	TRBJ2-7	TGTGCCATCAGTGAAAGCGGGAGTGTCTCCGAGCAGTACTTC	CAISESGSVSEQYF
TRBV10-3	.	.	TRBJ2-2	TGTGCCATCAGTGATTTTCGGGGTACCGGGGAGCTGTTTTTT	CAISDFRGTGELFF
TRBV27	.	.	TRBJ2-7	TGTGCCAGCAGTACAACCCCGGTCCAGGGAACCTACGAGCAGTACTTC	CASSTTPVQGTYEQYF
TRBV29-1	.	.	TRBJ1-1	TGCAGCGTTGAAGAAGGAGGGAACACTGAAGCTTTCTTT	CSVEEGGNTEAFF
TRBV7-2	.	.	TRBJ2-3	TGTGCCAGCAGCTTAGGGGTCCTGAGCACAGATACGCAGTATTTT	CASSLGVLSTDTQYF
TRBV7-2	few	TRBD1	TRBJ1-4	TGTGCCAGCAGCTTAGAGAAGAGGGGGCGTCTTGAAAAACTGTTTTTT	CASSLEKRGRLEKLFF
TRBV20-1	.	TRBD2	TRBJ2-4	TGCAGTGCTAGATCCCCAAGCGGGAGGGAGGAGCAGTACTTC	CSARSPSGREEQYF
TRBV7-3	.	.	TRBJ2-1	TGTGCCAGCAGCTTAACGGGGACCGAGAACAATGAGCAGTTCTTC	CASSLTGTENNEQFF
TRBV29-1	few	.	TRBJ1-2	TGCAGCGTTGAAAACCCGACCTGGGACTATGGCTACACCTTC	CSVENPTWDYGYTF
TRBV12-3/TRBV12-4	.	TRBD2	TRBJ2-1	TGTGCCAGCAGTTTAGACGGCGGGAGTCTAAATGAGCAGTTCTTC	CASSLDGGSLNEQFF
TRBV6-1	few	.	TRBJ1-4	TGTGCCAGCAGTCCCGGGACCTTTCAGAATGAAAAACTGTTTTTT	CASSPGTFQNEKLFF
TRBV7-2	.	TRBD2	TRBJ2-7	TGTGCCAGCAGCTCCCGCGGGAGCTCCTACGAGCAGTACTTC	CASSSRGSSYEQYF
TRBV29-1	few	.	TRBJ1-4	TGCAGCGTTGCGGTTTGGCAGGGGAATGAAAAACTGTTTTTT	CSVAVWQGNEKLFF
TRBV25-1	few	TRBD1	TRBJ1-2	TGTGCCAGCAGGAAGACAGGGGCGAGTAATGGCTACACCTTC	CASRKTGASNGYTF
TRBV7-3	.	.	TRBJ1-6	TGTGCCAGCAGCGCTCACAGGGATTCACCCCTCCACTTT	CASSAHRDSPLHF
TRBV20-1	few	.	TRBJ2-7	TGCAGTGCTAGAGATCAGGCAGCGAAACCTTACGAGCAGTACTTC	CSARDQAAKPYEQYF
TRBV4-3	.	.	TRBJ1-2	TGCGCCAGCAGCCAAGTCGGTCCCCGGACACGGGATAACTATGGCTACACCTTC	CASSQVGPRTRDNYGYTF
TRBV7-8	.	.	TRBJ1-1	TGTGCCAGCAGCTTGCGGTGGGGGTCGTGGACTGAAGCTTTCTTT	CASSLRWGSWTEAFF
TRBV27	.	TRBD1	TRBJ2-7	TGTGCCAGCAGTTTAGCGGGGACAGGGTGGACCTACGAGCAGTACTTC	CASSLAGTGWTYEQYF
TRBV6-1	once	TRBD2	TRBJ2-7	TGTGCCAGCAGTGAAGACGGGGGAGGGTGGTACTACGAGCAGTACTTC	CASSEDGGGWYYEQYF
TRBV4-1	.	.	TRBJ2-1	TGCGCCAGCAGCCAAGATAAGGGGGAGGGCCCAGGTGAGCAGTTCTTC	CASSQDKGEGPGEQFF
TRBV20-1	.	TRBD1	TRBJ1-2	TGCAGTGCTAGCCCGGGGCAGGGGGACTATGGCTACACCTTC	CSASPGQGDYGYTF
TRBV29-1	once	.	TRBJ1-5	TGCAGCGTTGCACGGGGGGCGGGACAGCCCCAGCATTTT	CSVARGAGQPQHF
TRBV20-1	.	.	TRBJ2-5	TGCAGTGCTACTCTGAGGAGGGAGACCCAGTACTTC	CSATLRRETQYF
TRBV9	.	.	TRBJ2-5	TGTGCCAGCAGCCCTAGGGGCGGACAGAAGCACCAAGAGACCCAGTACTTC	CASSPRGGQKHQETQYF
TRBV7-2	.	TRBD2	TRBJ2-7	TGTGCCAGCAGCCCGAGCGGACTAGCGGGAGAGTTGGGTGAGCAGTACTTC	CASSPSGLAGELGEQYF
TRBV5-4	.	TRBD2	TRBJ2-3	TGTGCCAGCAGCCCCGGGTGGGGGAGGGCCCCAGATACGCAGTATTTT	CASSPGWGRAPDTQYF
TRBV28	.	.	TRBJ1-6	TGTGCCAGCCAGGGCGGAGTGGGGAATTCACCCCTCCACTTT	CASQGGVGNSPLHF
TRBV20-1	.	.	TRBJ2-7	TGCAGTGCCAGCGGCGGGGACGGATCCTACGAGCAGTACTTC	CSASGGDGSYEQYF
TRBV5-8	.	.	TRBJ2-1	TGTGCCAGCAGCTCATACAGGGAAAGGACCTACAATGAGCAGTTCTTC	CASSSYRERTYNEQFF
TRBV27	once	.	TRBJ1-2	TGTGCCAGCAGTTTGGGGAGGTCGGATGGCTACACCTTC	CASSLGRSDGYTF
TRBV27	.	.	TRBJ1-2	TGTGCCAGCAGTTTCTCCTTCGACAGGTCCTATGGCTACACCTTC	CASSFSFDRSYGYTF
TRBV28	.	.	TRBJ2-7	TGTGCCAGCAGTGCGATTGAGCAGTACTTC	CASSAIEQYF
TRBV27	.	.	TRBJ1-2	TGTGCCAGCAGTACCGGGCCGCTGTCTGGCTATGGCTACACCTTC	CASSTGPLSGYGYTF
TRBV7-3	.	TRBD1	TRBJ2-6	TGTGCCAGCAGCGTATCCGGGACAGACTCTGGGGCCAACGTCCTGACTTTC	CASSVSGTDSGANVLTF
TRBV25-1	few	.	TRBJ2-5	TGTGCCAGCAGTGGTCTACCAGTGTCCCAAGAGACCCAGTACTTC	CASSGLPVSQETQYF
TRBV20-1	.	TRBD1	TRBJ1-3	TGCAGTACCACAGGGGTCGCTGGAAACACCATATATTTT	CSTTGVAGNTIYF
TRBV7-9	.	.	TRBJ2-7	TGTGCCAGCAGCTCGGGACTGACCCACTCCTACGAGCAGTACTTC	CASSSGLTHSYEQYF
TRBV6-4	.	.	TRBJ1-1	TGTGCCAGCAGGAAGGGAGCTTTCTTT	CASRKGAFF
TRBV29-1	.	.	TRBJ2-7	TGCAGCGTTGAACTGGACTCCCCCTACGAGCAGTACTTC	CSVELDSPYEQYF
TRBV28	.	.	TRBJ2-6	TGTGCCAGCAGTTTATTGGGAATCTCTGGGGCCAACGTCCTGACTTTC	CASSLLGISGANVLTF
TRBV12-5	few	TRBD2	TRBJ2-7	TGTGCTAGTGGTCTCGGGGGGGGAGCCGAGCAGTACTTC	CASGLGGGAEQYF
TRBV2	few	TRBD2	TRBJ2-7	TGTGCCAGCAAACCGGGGGGGACTGCCTACGAGCAGTACTTC	CASKPGGTAYEQYF
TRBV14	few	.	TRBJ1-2	TGTGCCAGCAGCCAAGACCGGACACACTATGGCTACACCTTC	CASSQDRTHYGYTF
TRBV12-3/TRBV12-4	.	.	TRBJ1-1	TGTGCCAGCAGTTTGGGTGTGGGGACGGGTATGAACACTGAAGCTTTCTTT	CASSLGVGTGMNTEAFF
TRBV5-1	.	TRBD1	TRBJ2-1	TGCGCCACCCAAATGGACAGGGGGCGTAATGAGCAGTTCTTC	CATQMDRGRNEQFF
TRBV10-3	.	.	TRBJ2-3	TGTGCCACCGCCGACAGTTCCACAGATACGCGGTATTTT	CATADSSTDTRYF
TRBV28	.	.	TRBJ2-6	TGTGCCAGCAGTTTACTCCAGGGTGATGGGGCCAACGTCCTGACTTTC	CASSLLQGDGANVLTF
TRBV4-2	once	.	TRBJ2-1	TGTGCCAGCAGCCCCCTCCAAACTGGAGAGCAGTTCTTC	CASSPLQTGEQFF
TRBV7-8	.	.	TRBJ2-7	TGTGCCAGCAGCCCCCCCGGGACCCAATCCTACGAGCAGTACTTC	CASSPPGTQSYEQYF
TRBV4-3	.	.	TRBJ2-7	TGCGCCAGCAGCCAAGTTACAGGGTACTACGAGCAGTACTTC	CASSQVTGYYEQYF
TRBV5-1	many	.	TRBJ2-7	TGCGCCAGCAGCTTGGTCGCAGGCTCCTACGAGCAGTACTTC	CASSLVAGSYEQYF